Following are 8 T cell receptor beta chains from one sample sequenced in a study of neoadjuvant anti-PD-1 for oral cavity cancer. As to time point: after neoadjuvant nivolumab, at surgical resection. TCRdb's copy holds only in-frame clones and misses some; the assay was immunoSEQ multiplex PCR. The table has about 14,000 clones, roughly 82% seen once. Sequencing used PBMCs, obtained after nivolumab (anti-PD-1) treatment. Receptor source: a person aged 35-79 years with oral cavity squamous cell carcinoma.

This chain links TRBV30 with TRBJ2-1, with D possibly matching TRBD2 (5 bases). V lost 1 base and J lost 3, with 10 bases in between. Germline CDR1 reads GTSNPN; CDR2 reads SVGIG (reference sequence). The CDR3 extends over 14 amino acids. Written as DNA, the CDR3 is TGTGCCTGGAGTGCTAGCTTTCGCTACAATGAGCAGTTCTTC. Protein sequence: CAWSASFRYNEQFF.

The J gene is TRBJ2-1, the V gene TRBV7-9, with 8 bases fitting TRBD1. J was trimmed by 9 bases and V by 5 bases; bases with no gene match: 15. Germline assignment: CDR1 SEHNR and CDR2 FQNEAQ (reference sequence). The CDR3 has 16 amino acids. CDR3 in DNA: TGTGCCAGCAGCCCCCACCCGAGGACAGGGTCACCTGAGCAGTTCTTC. Translation: CASSPHPRTGSPEQFF.

With respect to this clone: One end of the junction varies from germline; a read error may be responsible. The genes are TRBV7-7 and TRBJ2-7; the match to TRBD2 covers 8 bases. The germline V gene encodes CDR1 SSHAT and CDR2 FNYEAQ (reference sequence). This CDR3 region has 15 residues. This CDR3 reads CASSLGGGSSYEQYF. The CDR3 region has the DNA TGTGCTAGCAGCTTAGGCGGGGGGAGCTCCTACGAGCAGTACTTC.

The chain recombines TRBV30 with TRBJ1-2; the match to TRBD1 covers 8 bases. The CDR3 consists of 15 residues. The junction had 6 bases not matched to a gene; V was cut back by 1 base and J by 2 bases. Germline V gives CDR1 GTSNPN, CDR2 SVGIG (reference sequence). CDR3 amino acids: CAWSAKDRVNYGYTF. DNA of the CDR3: TGTGCCTGGAGTGCAAAGGACAGGGTGAACTATGGCTACACCTTC.

The chain employs TRBV2 and TRBJ1-4; D is unclear. Per the germline V gene, CDR1 is SNHLY and CDR2 is FYNNEI. The CDR3 is 15 amino acids. Deletions cut 4 bases from V and 6 bases from J, with 15 bases between. CDR3 protein: CASSGYGYQDEKLFF. Here the CDR3 DNA reads TGTGCCAGCAGTGGCTACGGGTACCAAGATGAAAAACTGTTTTTT. The complete variable domain, with remaining parts taken from reference TRBV2 and TRBJ1-4, reads EPEVTQTPSHQVTQMGQEVILRCVPISNHLYFYWYRQILGQKVEFLVSFYNNEISEKSEIFDDQFSVERPDGSNFTLKIRSTKLEDSAMYFCASSGYGYQDEKLFFGSGTQLSVL.

This chain links TRBV6-5 with TRBJ2-1; 9 bases match TRBD2. Germline CDR1 reads MNHEY; CDR2 reads SVGAGI. With V trimmed by 2 bases and J by 0 bases, 2 bases remained unmatched. This CDR3 has 16 residues. The CDR3 is CASSYISGSSYNEQFF. The CDR3 region has the DNA TGTGCCAGCAGTTACATTAGCGGGAGCTCCTACAATGAGCAGTTCTTC.

The sample holds a few counts of this clone. The chain combines TRBV4-1 with TRBJ1-2; D might be TRBD1 (5 bases). The germline V gene has CDR1 MGHRA and CDR2 YSYEKL. The CDR3 length is 16 residues. Trimming took off 1 base at V and 7 bases at J, with 19 bases between the two ends. CDR3 sequence reads: CASSQGGSGALSGYTF. The CDR3 nucleotides are TGCGCCAGCAGCCAAGGGGGAAGCGGGGCCCTATCTGGCTACACCTTC.

The J gene is TRBJ2-7, the V gene TRBV21-1; the table's D call of TRBD2 was not tested on the DNA. TRBV21-1 has pseudogene status. The CDR3 is 15 amino acids. The DNA for the CDR3 is TGTGCCAGCAGCAAACGGGCGGGAGGCTCCTACGAGCAGTACTTC. Its translation is CASSKRAGGSYEQYF.